This TCR beta chain emerged from a study of immune cell composition in non-small cell lung cancer. TCRdb's table, derived via immunoSEQ multiplex PCR, lists solely in-frame clones and lacks some. The data show about 9,100 clones, 65% to 80% seen once. Trimming cost V 0 bases and J 6 bases, with 16 bases left between them. Germline loops: CDR1 SGHTA, CDR2 FQGNSA. The CDR3 sequence is 16 residues long. The rearrangement joins TRBV7-2 to TRBJ2-3, with D possibly TRBD2 on 6 matching bases. What was sequenced was lung tumor tissue. This clonotype was obtained from a human donor with non-small cell lung cancer. The CDR3 DNA sequence: TGTGCCAGCAGCTTAGCGCTTGCGGGGTTTGCCGATACGCAGTATTTT. This sequence encodes CASSLALAGFADTQYF.